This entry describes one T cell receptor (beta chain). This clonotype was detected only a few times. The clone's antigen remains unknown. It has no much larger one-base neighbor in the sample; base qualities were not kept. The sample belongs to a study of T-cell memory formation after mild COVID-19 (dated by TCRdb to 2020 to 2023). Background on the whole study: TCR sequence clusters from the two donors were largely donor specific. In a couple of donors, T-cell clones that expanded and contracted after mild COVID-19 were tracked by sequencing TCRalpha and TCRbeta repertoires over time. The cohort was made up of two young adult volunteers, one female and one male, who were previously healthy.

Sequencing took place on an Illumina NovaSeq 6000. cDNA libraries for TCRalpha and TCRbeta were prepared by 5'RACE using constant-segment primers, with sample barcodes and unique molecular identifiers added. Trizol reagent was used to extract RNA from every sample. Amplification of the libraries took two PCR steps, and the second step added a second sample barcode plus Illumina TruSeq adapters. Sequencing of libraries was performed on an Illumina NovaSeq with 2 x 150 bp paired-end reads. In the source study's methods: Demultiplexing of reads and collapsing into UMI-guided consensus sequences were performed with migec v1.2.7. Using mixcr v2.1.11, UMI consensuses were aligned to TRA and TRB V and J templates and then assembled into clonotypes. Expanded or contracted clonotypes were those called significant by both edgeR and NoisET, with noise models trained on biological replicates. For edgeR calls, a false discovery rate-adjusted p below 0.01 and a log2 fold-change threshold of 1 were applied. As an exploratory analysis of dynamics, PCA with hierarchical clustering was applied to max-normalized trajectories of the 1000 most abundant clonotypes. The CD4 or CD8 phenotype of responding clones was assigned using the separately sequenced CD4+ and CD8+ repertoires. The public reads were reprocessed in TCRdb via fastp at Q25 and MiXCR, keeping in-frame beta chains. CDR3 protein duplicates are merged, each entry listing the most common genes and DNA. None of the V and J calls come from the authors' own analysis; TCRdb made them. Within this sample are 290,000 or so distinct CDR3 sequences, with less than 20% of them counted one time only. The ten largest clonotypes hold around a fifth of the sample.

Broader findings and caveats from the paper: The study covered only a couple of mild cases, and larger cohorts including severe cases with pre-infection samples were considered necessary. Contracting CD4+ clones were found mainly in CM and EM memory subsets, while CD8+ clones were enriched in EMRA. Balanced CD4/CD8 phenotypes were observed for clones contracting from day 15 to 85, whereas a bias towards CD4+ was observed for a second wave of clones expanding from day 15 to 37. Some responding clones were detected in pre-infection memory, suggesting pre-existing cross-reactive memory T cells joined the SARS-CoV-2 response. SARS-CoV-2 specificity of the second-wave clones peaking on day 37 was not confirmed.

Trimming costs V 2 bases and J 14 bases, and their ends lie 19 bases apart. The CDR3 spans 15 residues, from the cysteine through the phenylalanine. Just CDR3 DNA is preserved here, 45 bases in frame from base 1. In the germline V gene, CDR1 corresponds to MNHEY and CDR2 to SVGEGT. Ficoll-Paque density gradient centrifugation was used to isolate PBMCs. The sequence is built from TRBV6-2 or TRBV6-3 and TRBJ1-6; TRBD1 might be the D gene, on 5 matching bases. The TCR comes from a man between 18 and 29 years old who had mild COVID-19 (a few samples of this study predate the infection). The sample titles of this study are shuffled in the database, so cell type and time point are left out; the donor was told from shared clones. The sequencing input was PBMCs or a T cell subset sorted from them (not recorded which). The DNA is TGTGCCAGCAGTTACCTGACAGCGGGTGGTGTAGCCCTCCACTTT. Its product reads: CASSYLTAGGVALHF.